One TCR beta chain is described in this entry. The entry originates in a study of OX40 agonist ivuxolimab in advanced cancers. Germline CDR1 is SGHVS and CDR2 is FQNEAQ. J was trimmed by 0 bases and V by 5 bases; bases with no gene match: 8. The CDR3 has 16 residues. TCRdb's copy holds only in-frame clones and misses some; the assay was immunoSEQ multiplex PCR. The table lists about 76,000 clones, 85% of them singletons, with less than 4% in the top ten. This TCR was recovered from an adult with an advanced solid tumor such as melanoma, head and neck, liver or kidney cancer. The sequencing used CD4+ or CD8+ T cells sorted from blood, collected in a trial of the OX40 agonist ivuxolimab. The V and J genes are TRBV7-8 and TRBJ2-7; 9 nucleotides line up with TRBD1. CDR3 bases: TGTGCCAGCAGCGAGAAAAGGGACAGGGACTCCTACGAGCAGTACTTC. As protein: CASSEKRDRDSYEQYF.